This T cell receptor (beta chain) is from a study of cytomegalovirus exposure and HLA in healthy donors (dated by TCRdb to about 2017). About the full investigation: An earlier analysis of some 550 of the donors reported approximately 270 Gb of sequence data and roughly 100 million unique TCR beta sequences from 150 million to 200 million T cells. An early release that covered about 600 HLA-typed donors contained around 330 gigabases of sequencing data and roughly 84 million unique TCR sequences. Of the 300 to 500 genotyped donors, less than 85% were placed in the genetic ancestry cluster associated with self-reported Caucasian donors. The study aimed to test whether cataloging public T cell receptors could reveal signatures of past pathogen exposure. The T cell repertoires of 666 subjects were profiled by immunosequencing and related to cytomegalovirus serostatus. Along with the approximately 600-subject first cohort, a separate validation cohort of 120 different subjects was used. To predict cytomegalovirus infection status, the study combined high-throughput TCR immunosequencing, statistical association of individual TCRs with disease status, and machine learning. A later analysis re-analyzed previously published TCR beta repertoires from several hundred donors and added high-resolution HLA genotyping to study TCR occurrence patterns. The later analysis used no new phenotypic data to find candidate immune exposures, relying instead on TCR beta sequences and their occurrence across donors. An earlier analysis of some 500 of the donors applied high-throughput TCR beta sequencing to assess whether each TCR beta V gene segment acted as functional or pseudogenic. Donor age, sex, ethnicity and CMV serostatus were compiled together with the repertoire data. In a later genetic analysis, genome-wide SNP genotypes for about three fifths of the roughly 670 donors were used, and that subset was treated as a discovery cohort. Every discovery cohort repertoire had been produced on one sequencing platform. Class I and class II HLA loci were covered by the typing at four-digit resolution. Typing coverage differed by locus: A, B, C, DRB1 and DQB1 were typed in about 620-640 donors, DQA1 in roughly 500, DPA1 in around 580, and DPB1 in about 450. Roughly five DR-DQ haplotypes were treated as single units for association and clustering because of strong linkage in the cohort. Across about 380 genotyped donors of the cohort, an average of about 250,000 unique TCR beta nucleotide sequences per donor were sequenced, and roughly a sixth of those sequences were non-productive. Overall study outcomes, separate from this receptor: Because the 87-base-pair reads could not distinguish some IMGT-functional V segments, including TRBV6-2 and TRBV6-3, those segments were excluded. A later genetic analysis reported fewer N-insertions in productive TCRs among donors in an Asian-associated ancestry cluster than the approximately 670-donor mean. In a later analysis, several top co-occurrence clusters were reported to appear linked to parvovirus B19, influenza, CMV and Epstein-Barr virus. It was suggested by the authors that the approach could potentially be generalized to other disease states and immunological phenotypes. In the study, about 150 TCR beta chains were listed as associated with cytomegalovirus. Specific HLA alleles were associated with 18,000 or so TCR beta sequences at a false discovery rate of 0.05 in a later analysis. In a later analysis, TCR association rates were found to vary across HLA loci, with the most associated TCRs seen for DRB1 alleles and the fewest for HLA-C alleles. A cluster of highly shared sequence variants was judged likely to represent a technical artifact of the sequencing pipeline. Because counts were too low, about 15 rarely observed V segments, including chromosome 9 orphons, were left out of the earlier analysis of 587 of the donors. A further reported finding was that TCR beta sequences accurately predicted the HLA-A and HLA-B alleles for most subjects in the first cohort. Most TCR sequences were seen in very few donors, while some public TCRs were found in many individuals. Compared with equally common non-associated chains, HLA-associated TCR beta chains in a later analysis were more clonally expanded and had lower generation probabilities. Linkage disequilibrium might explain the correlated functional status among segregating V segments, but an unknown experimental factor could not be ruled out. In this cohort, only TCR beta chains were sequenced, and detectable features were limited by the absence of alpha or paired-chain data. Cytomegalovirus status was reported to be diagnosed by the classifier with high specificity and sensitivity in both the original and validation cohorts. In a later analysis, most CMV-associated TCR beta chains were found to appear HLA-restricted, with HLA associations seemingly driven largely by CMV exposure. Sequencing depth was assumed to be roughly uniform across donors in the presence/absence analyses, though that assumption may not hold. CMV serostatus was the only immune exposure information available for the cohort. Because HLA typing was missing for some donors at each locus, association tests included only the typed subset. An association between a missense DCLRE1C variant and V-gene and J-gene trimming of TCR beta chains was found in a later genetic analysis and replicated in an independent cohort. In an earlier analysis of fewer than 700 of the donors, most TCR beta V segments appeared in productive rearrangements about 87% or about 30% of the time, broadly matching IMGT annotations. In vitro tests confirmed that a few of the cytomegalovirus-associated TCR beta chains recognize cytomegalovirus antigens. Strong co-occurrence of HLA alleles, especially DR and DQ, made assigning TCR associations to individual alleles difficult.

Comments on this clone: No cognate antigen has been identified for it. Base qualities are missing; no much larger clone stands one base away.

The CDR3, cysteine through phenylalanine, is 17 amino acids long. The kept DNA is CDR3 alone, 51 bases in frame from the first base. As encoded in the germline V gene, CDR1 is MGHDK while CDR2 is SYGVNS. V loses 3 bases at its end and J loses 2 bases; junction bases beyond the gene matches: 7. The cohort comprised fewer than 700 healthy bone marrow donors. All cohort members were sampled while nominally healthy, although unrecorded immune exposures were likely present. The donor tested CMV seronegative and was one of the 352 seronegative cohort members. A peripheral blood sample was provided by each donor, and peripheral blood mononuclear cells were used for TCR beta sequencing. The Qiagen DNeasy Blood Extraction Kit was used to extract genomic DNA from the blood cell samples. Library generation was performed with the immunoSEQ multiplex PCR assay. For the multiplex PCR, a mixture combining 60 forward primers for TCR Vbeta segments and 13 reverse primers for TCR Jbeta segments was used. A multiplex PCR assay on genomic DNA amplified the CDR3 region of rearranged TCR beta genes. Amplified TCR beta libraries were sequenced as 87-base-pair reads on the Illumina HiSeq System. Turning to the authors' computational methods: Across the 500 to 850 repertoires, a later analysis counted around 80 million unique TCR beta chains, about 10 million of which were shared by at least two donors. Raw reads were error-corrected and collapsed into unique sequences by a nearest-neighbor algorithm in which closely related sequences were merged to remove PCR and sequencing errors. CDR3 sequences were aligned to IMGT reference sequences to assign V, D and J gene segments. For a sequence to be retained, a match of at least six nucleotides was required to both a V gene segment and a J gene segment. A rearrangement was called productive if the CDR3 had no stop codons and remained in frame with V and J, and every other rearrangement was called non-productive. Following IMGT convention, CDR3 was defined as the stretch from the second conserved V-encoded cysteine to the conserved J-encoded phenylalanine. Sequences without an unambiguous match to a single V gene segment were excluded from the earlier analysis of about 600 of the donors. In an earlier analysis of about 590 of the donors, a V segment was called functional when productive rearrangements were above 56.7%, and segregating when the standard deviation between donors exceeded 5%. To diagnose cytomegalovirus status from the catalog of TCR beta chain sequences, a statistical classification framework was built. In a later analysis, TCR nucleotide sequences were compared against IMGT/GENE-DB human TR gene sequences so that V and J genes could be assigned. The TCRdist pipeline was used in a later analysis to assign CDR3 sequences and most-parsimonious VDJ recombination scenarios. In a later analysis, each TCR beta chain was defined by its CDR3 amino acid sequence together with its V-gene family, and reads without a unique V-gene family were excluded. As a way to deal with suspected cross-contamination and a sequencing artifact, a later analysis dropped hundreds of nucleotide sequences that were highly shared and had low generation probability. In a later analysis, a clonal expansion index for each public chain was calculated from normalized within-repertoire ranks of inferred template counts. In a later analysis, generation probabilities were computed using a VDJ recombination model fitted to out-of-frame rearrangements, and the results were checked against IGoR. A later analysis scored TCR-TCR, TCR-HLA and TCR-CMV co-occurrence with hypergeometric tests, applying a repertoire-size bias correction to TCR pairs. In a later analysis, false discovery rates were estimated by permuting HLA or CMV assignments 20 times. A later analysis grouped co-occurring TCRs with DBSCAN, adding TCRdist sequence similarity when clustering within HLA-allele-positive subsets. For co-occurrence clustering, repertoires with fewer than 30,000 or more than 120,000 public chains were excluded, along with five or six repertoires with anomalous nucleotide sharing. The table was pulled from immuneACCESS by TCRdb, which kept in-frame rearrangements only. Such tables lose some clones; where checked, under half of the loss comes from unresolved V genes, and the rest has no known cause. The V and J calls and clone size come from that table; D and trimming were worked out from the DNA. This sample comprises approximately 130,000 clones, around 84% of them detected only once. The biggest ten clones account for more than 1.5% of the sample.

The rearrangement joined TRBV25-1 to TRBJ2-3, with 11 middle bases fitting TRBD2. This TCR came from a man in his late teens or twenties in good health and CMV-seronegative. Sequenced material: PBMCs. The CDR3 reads CASSDPRLAGFTDTQYF. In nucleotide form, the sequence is TGTGCCAGCAGTGACCCTCGACTAGCGGGGTTCACAGATACGCAGTATTTT.